This T cell receptor (beta chain) was sequenced during a study of Graves' ophthalmopathy and Graves' hyperthyroidism. Germline CDR1 MNHNS, CDR2 SASEGT. The CDR3 sequence is 13 residues long. V lost 0 bases, J lost 8 bases, and 10 bases lay in between. RNA transcripts were the template, and TCR beta CDR3 regions were amplified from them. HTBI primers were used in a first-round RT-PCR, which preceded a second-round multiplex PCR. TCRdb analysed the multiplex PCR reads with MiXCR anew, one entry per CDR3 protein. Here the sample spans about 150,000 distinct CDR3 sequences, approximately 38% being singletons. Notes on the study in general: Both an approximately 69% sensitivity and a roughly 72% specificity characterized the model's predictions of ophthalmopathy progression.

Exclusion covered patients with other autoimmune diseases or uncontrolled infections (as well as pregnancy or lactation). There are many counts of this clonotype. What it binds is unknown. The TCR comes from a woman aged 40-49 years with Graves' ophthalmopathy. The source material was peripheral blood. V and J are TRBV6-1 and TRBJ1-2; D possibly corresponds to TRBD1 (6 bases). CDR3 residues: CASSEARGGGYTF. Here the CDR3 DNA reads TGTGCCAGCAGTGAAGCCAGGGGCGGGGGCTACACCTTC.